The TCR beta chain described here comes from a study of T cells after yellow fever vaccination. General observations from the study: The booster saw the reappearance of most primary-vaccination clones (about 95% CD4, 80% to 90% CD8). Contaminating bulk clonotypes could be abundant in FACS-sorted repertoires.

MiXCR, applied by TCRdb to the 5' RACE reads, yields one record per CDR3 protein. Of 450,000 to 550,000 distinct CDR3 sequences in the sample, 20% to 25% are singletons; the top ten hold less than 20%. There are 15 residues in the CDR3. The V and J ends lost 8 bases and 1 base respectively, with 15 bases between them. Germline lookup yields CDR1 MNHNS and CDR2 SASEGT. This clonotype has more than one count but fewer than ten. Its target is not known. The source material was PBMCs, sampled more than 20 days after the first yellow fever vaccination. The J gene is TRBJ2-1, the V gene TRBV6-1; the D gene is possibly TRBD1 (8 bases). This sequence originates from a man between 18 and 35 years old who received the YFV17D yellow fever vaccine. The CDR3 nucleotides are TGTGCCAGCTCCGGACAGGGAGGGTCCTACAATGAGCAGTTCTTC. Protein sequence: CASSGQGGSYNEQFF.